A selection of T cell receptor beta chains follows, all from one sample in a study of blood T cell repertoires in COVID-19. The table came from immunoSEQ multiplex PCR; TCRdb's copy has only in-frame clones and leaves some out. The repertoire includes about 310,000 clones, 85% of them detected once, and 1.5% to 2% sits in the top ten. The sequenced sample was PBMCs or T cells enriched from blood (not recorded which). The source of these receptors is a woman aged 30 to 39 who had been exposed to COVID-19. The CDR3 runs from the conserved cysteine through the conserved F or W. Each record gives: clone size, D gene, V gene, J gene, CDR3 DNA, CDR3 protein. The D gene is left open where the match is weak. Clone sizes are given selectively: once, few, many, or a class where the clone is expanded.

clone_size: NA; d_call: NA; v_call: TRBV5-4; j_call: TRBJ2-3; cdr3_nt: TGTGCCAGCCGATCGGTAGATACGCAGTATTTT; cdr3_aa: CASRSVDTQYF
clone_size: NA; d_call: NA; v_call: TRBV12-5; j_call: TRBJ1-1; cdr3_nt: TGTGCTAGTGGTTTGGTACTGGGCAGGGAGGGGTACACTGAAGCTTTCTTT; cdr3_aa: CASGLVLGREGYTEAFF
clone_size: NA; d_call: TRBD2; v_call: TRBV5-8; j_call: TRBJ2-5; cdr3_nt: TGTGCCAGCAGCCCAGGAGGGACTACGCAAGAGACCCAGTACTTC; cdr3_aa: CASSPGGTTQETQYF
clone_size: NA; d_call: NA; v_call: TRBV27; j_call: TRBJ2-5; cdr3_nt: TGTGCCAGCAGTTCCGCCGGGACCCAGTACTTC; cdr3_aa: CASSSAGTQYF
clone_size: NA; d_call: NA; v_call: TRBV2; j_call: TRBJ2-7; cdr3_nt: TGTGCCAGCAGTGAATCAGGTTTAGCGGATATCTACGAGCAGTACTTC; cdr3_aa: CASSESGLADIYEQYF
clone_size: NA; d_call: TRBD2; v_call: TRBV5-4; j_call: TRBJ2-2; cdr3_nt: TGTGCCAGCAGCTTAGGAGCGGGGGGGCGGAACGGGGAGCTGTTTTTT; cdr3_aa: CASSLGAGGRNGELFF
clone_size: NA; d_call: NA; v_call: TRBV30; j_call: TRBJ2-3; cdr3_nt: TGTGCCTGGAGTGAGGGGAATACGCAGTATTTT; cdr3_aa: CAWSEGNTQYF
clone_size: NA; d_call: NA; v_call: TRBV28; j_call: TRBJ1-1; cdr3_nt: TGTGCCGGCCTTGTTCGTACTGAAGCTTTCTTT; cdr3_aa: CAGLVRTEAFF
clone_size: NA; d_call: NA; v_call: TRBV9; j_call: TRBJ2-7; cdr3_nt: TGTGCCAGCAGCGTAGGGGGGGAGACCTACGAGCAGTACTTC; cdr3_aa: CASSVGGETYEQYF
clone_size: NA; d_call: TRBD1; v_call: TRBV11-3; j_call: TRBJ2-5; cdr3_nt: TGTGCCAGCAGCGATCGGGACAGGGGGGTCCAAGAGACCCAGTACTTC; cdr3_aa: CASSDRDRGVQETQYF
clone_size: NA; d_call: TRBD1; v_call: TRBV24-1; j_call: TRBJ2-7; cdr3_nt: TGTGCCACCAGTGATCGACAGGGTTTCGACGAGCAGTACTTC; cdr3_aa: CATSDRQGFDEQYF
clone_size: once; d_call: NA; v_call: TRBV18; j_call: TRBJ2-5; cdr3_nt: TGTGCCAGCTCACCTGAGAGGATAGAGACCCAGTACTTC; cdr3_aa: CASSPERIETQYF
clone_size: NA; d_call: TRBD1; v_call: TRBV28; j_call: TRBJ1-5; cdr3_nt: TGTGCCAGCAGTTCTCCGGGACAGGGGATCAATCAGCCCCAGCATTTT; cdr3_aa: CASSSPGQGINQPQHF
clone_size: once; d_call: NA; v_call: TRBV6-5; j_call: TRBJ1-5; cdr3_nt: TGTGCCAGCAGTTACTCAGGCCCAGGGGCCAATCAGCCCCAGCATTTT; cdr3_aa: CASSYSGPGANQPQHF
clone_size: NA; d_call: TRBD1; v_call: TRBV27; j_call: TRBJ1-2; cdr3_nt: TGTGCCACCTCACAGGGGGCGCAGGCGTATGGCTACACCTTC; cdr3_aa: CATSQGAQAYGYTF
clone_size: once; d_call: TRBD1; v_call: TRBV5-1; j_call: TRBJ1-2; cdr3_nt: TGCGCCAGCAGCGTGGGACAGGGCGGGGGCTACACCTTC; cdr3_aa: CASSVGQGGGYTF
clone_size: NA; d_call: NA; v_call: TRBV3-1/TRBV3-2; j_call: TRBJ1-3; cdr3_nt: TGTGCCAGCAGCCCGTACAGGGTCAGAGGAAACACCATATATTTT; cdr3_aa: CASSPYRVRGNTIYF
clone_size: NA; d_call: TRBD2; v_call: TRBV10-3; j_call: TRBJ2-2; cdr3_nt: TGTGCCACCAGGTTGGGCGGGGGGAACACCGGGGAGCTGTTTTTT; cdr3_aa: CATRLGGGNTGELFF
clone_size: medium-sized; d_call: NA; v_call: TRBV3-1/TRBV3-2; j_call: TRBJ1-2; cdr3_nt: TGTGCCAGCAGCCATTCAGACACCGATGGCTACACCTTC; cdr3_aa: CASSHSDTDGYTF
clone_size: NA; d_call: NA; v_call: TRBV2; j_call: TRBJ2-7; cdr3_nt: TGTGCCATTGGGTCGGGACTCCAGTACTTC; cdr3_aa: CAIGSGLQYF
clone_size: NA; d_call: NA; v_call: TRBV6-2/TRBV6-3; j_call: TRBJ2-5; cdr3_nt: TGTGCCAGCAGCCTGGGACTTCGAGAGACCCAGTACTTC; cdr3_aa: CASSLGLRETQYF
clone_size: few; d_call: TRBD2; v_call: TRBV11-2; j_call: TRBJ2-5; cdr3_nt: TGTGCCAGCAGCTTAGAGACTAGCGGGCAAGAGACCCAGTACTTC; cdr3_aa: CASSLETSGQETQYF
clone_size: NA; d_call: NA; v_call: TRBV2; j_call: TRBJ1-5; cdr3_nt: TGTGCCAGCGAGGGCGGACGTTATAGCAATCAGCCCCAGCATTTT; cdr3_aa: CASEGGRYSNQPQHF
clone_size: NA; d_call: NA; v_call: TRBV27; j_call: TRBJ1-6; cdr3_nt: TGTGCCAGCAGGTTGGGAGGGGGGGATTCACCCCTCCACTTT; cdr3_aa: CASRLGGGDSPLHF
clone_size: NA; d_call: NA; v_call: TRBV3-1/TRBV3-2; j_call: TRBJ2-1; cdr3_nt: TGTGCCAGCAGCAAACGGCGGGGATACAATGAGCAGTTCTTC; cdr3_aa: CASSKRRGYNEQFF
clone_size: NA; d_call: TRBD1; v_call: TRBV5-6; j_call: TRBJ1-2; cdr3_nt: TGTGCCAGCAGAAGGACAGGGGGCAACTATGGCTACACCTTC; cdr3_aa: CASRRTGGNYGYTF
clone_size: NA; d_call: NA; v_call: TRBV5-8; j_call: TRBJ2-4; cdr3_nt: TGTGCCAGCACTTTGGAGGGTGAGGACAAAAACATTCAGTACTTC; cdr3_aa: CASTLEGEDKNIQYF
clone_size: NA; d_call: TRBD1; v_call: TRBV19; j_call: TRBJ1-3; cdr3_nt: TGTGCCAGTAGTAATCCGGGACAGGGAAGAAACACCATATATTTT; cdr3_aa: CASSNPGQGRNTIYF
clone_size: few; d_call: TRBD2; v_call: TRBV5-1; j_call: TRBJ2-7; cdr3_nt: TGCGCCAGCAGCTTGTCGGGGGGACTAGCGGGGAGCGAGCAGTACTTC; cdr3_aa: CASSLSGGLAGSEQYF
clone_size: NA; d_call: NA; v_call: TRBV18; j_call: TRBJ2-7; cdr3_nt: TGTGCCAGCTCACCGAGGGACACCTACTACGAGCAGTACTTC; cdr3_aa: CASSPRDTYYEQYF
clone_size: NA; d_call: TRBD2; v_call: TRBV20-1; j_call: TRBJ2-1; cdr3_nt: TGCAGTGCTAGTCTGTGGACTAGCGGGAGAGTCAATGAGCAGTTCTTC; cdr3_aa: CSASLWTSGRVNEQFF
clone_size: once; d_call: TRBD1; v_call: TRBV5-6; j_call: TRBJ1-1; cdr3_nt: TGTGCCAGCAGCCCCGCGACAGGGGGCAGAGGGATTGAAGCTTTCTTT; cdr3_aa: CASSPATGGRGIEAFF
clone_size: NA; d_call: TRBD1; v_call: TRBV3-1/TRBV3-2; j_call: TRBJ1-1; cdr3_nt: TGTGCCAGCAGCCCAAGGACAGGGGGGAGCACTGAAGCTTTCTTT; cdr3_aa: CASSPRTGGSTEAFF